These 2 T cell receptor beta chains came from one sample sequenced in a study of cytomegalovirus exposure and HLA in healthy donors. The PCR ran on 60 Vbeta and 13 Jbeta primers. TCRdb's table, derived via immunoSEQ multiplex PCR, lists solely in-frame clones and lacks some. Altogether 85,000 to 130,000 clones are present, more than 60% being singletons, with the ten largest covering around 5%. Source material: PBMCs. The receptors here all came from a woman between 18 and 29 years old in good health and CMV-seropositive.

The chain has TRBV5-6 and TRBJ1-2, with 7 bases fitting TRBD1. J was trimmed by 7 bases and V by 0 bases; bases with no gene match: 3. The CDR3 is 13 amino acids. Germline CDR1 SGHDT, CDR2 YYEEEE. The CDR3 region is CASSLGEGAGYTF. The DNA for the CDR3 is TGTGCCAGCAGCTTGGGAGAGGGGGCTGGCTACACCTTC.

The chain uses TRBV6-5 and TRBJ2-1, with 8 nucleotides matching TRBD2. From germline, CDR1 is MNHEY and CDR2 SVGAGI. The CDR3 consists of 16 residues. J was trimmed by 3 bases and V by 2 bases; bases with no gene match: 6. In DNA form, the CDR3 reads TGTGCCAGCAGTTACGGGCGGGAGGTTCGCTACAATGAGCAGTTCTTC. This gives the protein CASSYGREVRYNEQFF.